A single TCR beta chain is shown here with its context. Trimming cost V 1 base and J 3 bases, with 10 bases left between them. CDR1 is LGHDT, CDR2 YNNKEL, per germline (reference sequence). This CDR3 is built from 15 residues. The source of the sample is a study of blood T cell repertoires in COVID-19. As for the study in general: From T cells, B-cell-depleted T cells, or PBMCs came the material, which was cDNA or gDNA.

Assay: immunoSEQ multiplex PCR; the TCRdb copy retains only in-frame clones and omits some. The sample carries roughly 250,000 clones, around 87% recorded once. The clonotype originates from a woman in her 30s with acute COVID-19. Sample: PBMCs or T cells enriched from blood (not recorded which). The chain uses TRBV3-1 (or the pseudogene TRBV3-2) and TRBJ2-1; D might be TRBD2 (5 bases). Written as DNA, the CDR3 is TGTGCCAGCAGCCAAGGCCTAGCCCACTACAATGAGCAGTTCTTC. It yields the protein CASSQGLAHYNEQFF.